The source of this T cell receptor beta chain is a study of T-cell reconstitution after alpha-beta-depleted transplantation in children. General study points: Alpha-beta T cells about two months after transplant reportedly derived from several hundred expanded graft clones. By one year post-transplant, T-cell counts and diversity largely arose from T cells that were newly produced. The origin of high day-60 TCRbeta diversity in some patients lay in surviving recipient T cells and thymic progenitors.

This clonotype was seen repeatedly, ten times or more. Its antigen is unidentified. Construction of the TCRbeta library involved unique molecular identifiers. MiXCR was run by TCRdb on the PCR reads, yielding one entry per CDR3 protein. The sample has approximately 490,000 distinct CDR3 sequences, roughly a tenth seen once; the top ten hold just over 2%. The CDR3 length is 13 residues. Germline V gene lookup returns CDR1 SGHRS and CDR2 YFSETQ. V lost 2 bases, J lost 8 bases, and 11 bases lay in between. The sequenced sample was PBMCs, obtained before TCRalphabeta/CD19-depleted stem cell transplant. The V gene is TRBV5-1, the J gene TRBJ2-1; no clear D gene. The source is a child aged 2-15 years with inherited bone marrow failure, due to receive a stem cell transplant. The DNA of the CDR3 is TGCGCCAGCAGCTTTGATGGAGTTCATGAGCAGTTCTTC. Its protein product is CASSFDGVHEQFF.